A selection of T cell receptor beta chains follows, all from one sample in a study of blood T cell repertoires in COVID-19. Profiled with immunoSEQ multiplex PCR; TCRdb holds only in-frame clones, not every one. Of a few hundred thousand clones in the sample, around 89% were seen once. Sequenced sample: PBMCs or T cells enriched from blood (not recorded which). The receptors come from a woman younger than 30 with acute COVID-19. Each CDR3 is given without its conserved first and last residue. A D gene is named only where the DNA matches it firmly.

>15|TRBV24-1|TRBD1
ATSDRPRTGYREKLF
>13|TRBV27|.
ASSKKPDLDYEQY
>15|TRBV18|TRBD2
ASSPQAKAGGPSTQY
>11|TRBV6-5|.
ASKLMRVDGYT
>10|TRBV29-1|TRBD1
SVGGQALEAF
>15|TRBV4-3|.
ASSQDLVTAGGQPQH
>12|TRBV11-2|.
ASSPGSSTDTQY
>13|TRBV6-5|TRBD2
ASSRAGSSYNEQF
>13|TRBV19|.
ASKSSGRSNQPQH
>15|TRBV2|.
ASSDPRQITNTDTQY
>17|TRBV7-2|.
ASSLAYFLQGTGSYEQY
>11|TRBV7-2|.
ASSSSLGNTIY
>14|TRBV7-2|.
ASSPYSGSSTDTQY
>16|TRBV18|.
ASSRQREASPSTDTQY
>14|TRBV2|TRBD2
ASSEGTSGSLNEQF
>13|TRBV5-1|TRBD2
ASSLASGSLETQY
>12|TRBV5-1|.
ASGEGGQNTEAF
>10|TRBV28|.
ASSSGSDTQY
>13|TRBV28|.
ASSLYGATSYEQY
>13|TRBV10-1|.
ASSEASRSYNEQF
>16|TRBV15|TRBD1
ATTVRQGALVSGNTIY
>11|TRBV29-1|.
SVVHPGVGGYT
>13|TRBV10-3|TRBD2
AISLGGRGSYEQY
>12|TRBV10-3|TRBD1
AISALKGADGYT
>12|TRBV2|.
ASSQQGTNYGYT
>15|TRBV28|TRBD2
ASSQGTSGFSFHEQF
>14|TRBV4-1|TRBD1
ASSQRDRDMDQPQH
>13|TRBV5-1|TRBD1
ASSLASGGSYEQY
>13|TRBV6-5|TRBD1
ATYGSGQGTQPQH